The clone carrying this T cell receptor (beta chain) was recorded many times. The antigen is unknown. TCRdb reprocessed the multiplex PCR reads with MiXCR, giving one entry per CDR3 protein. Here the sample spans about 180,000 distinct CDR3 sequences, about 33% being singletons. This record belongs to a study of breast tumors, draining lymph nodes, adjacent tissues. Study-wide points: Data fit most tumor T cells coming from lymph node, expanding in tumor.

This CDR3 is 12 amino acids long. Trimming pared 6 bases from V and 4 bases from J, leaving 11 bases between. Germline CDR1 is DFQATT and CDR2 is SNEGSKA (reference sequence). Samples came from axillary lymph nodes draining the breast cancer. Specimen: axillary lymph node tissue. The clonotype originates from a female donor with breast cancer. Some clones in this sample may be carry-over from other donors' samples. The chain carries TRBV20-1 and TRBJ2-3; no definite D call. The chain's CDR3 is CSAPIFSDTQYF. CDR3 nucleotide sequence: TGCAGTGCACCGATCTTTTCAGATACGCAGTATTTT.